The clone carrying this T cell receptor (beta chain) occurred many times. Its antigen is not identified. Preparation of the TCRbeta library involved a method that used unique molecular identifiers. TCRdb recomputed calls from the PCR reads with MiXCR, one row per CDR3 protein. The table has approximately 650,000 distinct CDR3 sequences, around 12% seen once. The data are from a study of T-cell reconstitution after alpha-beta-depleted transplantation in children. Findings and limits, study-wide: The study reportedly traced alpha-beta T cells about two months after transplant to several hundred expanded graft clones.

The sequence derives from a girl aged 2 to 9 with congenital amegakaryocytic thrombocytopenia, due to receive a stem cell transplant. Sequences were derived from PBMCs, sampled before TCRalphabeta/CD19-depleted stem cell transplant.

CDR3 loop: CSARPRSSYEQYF. In DNA form, the CDR3 reads TGCAGTGCTAGACCCCGGAGCTCCTACGAGCAGTACTTC. V usage is TRBV20-1 and J usage is TRBJ2-7; D is ambiguous. This CDR3 contains 13 residues. V lost 2 bases and J 0 bases, leaving 8 bases between the germline ends. The germline V gene has CDR1 DFQATT and CDR2 SNEGSKA (reference sequence).